This entry is about one TCR beta chain. These data belong to a study of radiation and T cells in renal cell carcinoma. The V segment lost 3 bases and the J segment 0 bases; nucleotides outside the gene matches: 1. There are 15 residues in the CDR3. Germline CDR1 reads MDHEN; CDR2 reads SYDVKM. The time point was: blood 2 weeks post-SBRT. Treatment denoted: 15 Gy SBRT to primary tumor, nephrectomy 4 weeks later. Clear cell pathology was present in this patient's renal cell carcinoma. Sequencing used immunoSEQ multiplex PCR; TCRdb keeps in-frame clones, though not all of them. The top ten hold around 6% of the sample, which has fewer than 150,000 clones, around nine tenths seen once.

This TCR was sampled from a woman aged 70-85 years with renal cell carcinoma. J is TRBJ2-2 and V is TRBV28; 7 nucleotides agree with TRBD1. Material: blood, obtained from a patient whose treatment included radiotherapy and nephrectomy. The DNA for the CDR3 is TGTGCCAGCAGTTTCCAGGGGGCGAACACCGGGGAGCTGTTTTTT. Translated, it gives CASSFQGANTGELFF. Full variable domain (remainder filled in from reference TRBV28 and TRBJ2-2): DVKVTQSSRYLVKRTGEKVFLECVQDMDHENMFWYRQDPGLGLRLIYFSYDVKMKEKGDIPEGYSVSREKKERFSLILESASTNQTSMYLCASSFQGANTGELFFGEGSRLTVL.